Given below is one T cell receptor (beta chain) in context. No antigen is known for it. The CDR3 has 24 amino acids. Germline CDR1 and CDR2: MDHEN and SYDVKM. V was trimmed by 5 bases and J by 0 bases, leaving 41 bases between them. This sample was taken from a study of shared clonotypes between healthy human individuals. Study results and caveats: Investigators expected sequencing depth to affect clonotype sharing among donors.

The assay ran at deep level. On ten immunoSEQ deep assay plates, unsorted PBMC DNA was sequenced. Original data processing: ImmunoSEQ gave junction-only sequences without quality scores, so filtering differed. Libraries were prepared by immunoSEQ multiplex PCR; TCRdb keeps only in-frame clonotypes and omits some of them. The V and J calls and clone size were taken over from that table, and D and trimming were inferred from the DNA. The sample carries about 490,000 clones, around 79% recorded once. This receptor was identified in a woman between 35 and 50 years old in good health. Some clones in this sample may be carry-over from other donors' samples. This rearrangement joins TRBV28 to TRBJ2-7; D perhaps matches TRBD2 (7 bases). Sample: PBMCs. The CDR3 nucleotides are TGTGCCAGCAGTCCGCTATTCTCCGTTAGGGGGGGGAGGACTGGACGGAAAAGCTCCTACGAGCAGTACTTC. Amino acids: CASSPLFSVRGGRTGRKSSYEQYF.